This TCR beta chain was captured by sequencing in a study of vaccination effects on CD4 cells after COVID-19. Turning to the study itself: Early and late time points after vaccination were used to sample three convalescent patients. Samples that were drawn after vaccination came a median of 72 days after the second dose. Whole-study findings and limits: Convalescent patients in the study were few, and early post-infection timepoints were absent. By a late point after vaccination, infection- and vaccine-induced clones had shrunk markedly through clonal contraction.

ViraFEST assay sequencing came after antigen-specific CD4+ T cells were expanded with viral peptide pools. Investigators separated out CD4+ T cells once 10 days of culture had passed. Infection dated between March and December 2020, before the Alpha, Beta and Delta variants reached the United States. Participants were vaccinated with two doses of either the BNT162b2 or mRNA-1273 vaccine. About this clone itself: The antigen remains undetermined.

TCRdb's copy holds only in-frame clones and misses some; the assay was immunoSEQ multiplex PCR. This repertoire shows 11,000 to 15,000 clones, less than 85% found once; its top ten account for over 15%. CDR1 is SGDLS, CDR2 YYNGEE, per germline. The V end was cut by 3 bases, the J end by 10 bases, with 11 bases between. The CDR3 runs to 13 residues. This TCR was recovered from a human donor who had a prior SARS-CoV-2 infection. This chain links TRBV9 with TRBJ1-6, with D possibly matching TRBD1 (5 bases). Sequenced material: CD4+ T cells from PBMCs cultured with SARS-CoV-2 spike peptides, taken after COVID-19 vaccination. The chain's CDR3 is CASSERGDSPLHF. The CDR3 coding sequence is TGTGCCAGCAGCGAGCGGGGGGACTCACCCCTCCACTTT.